These 13 T cell receptor beta chains originate from one sample sequenced in a study of cytomegalovirus exposure and HLA in healthy donors. PCR employed 60 Vbeta and 13 Jbeta primers. Assay: immunoSEQ multiplex PCR; the TCRdb copy retains only in-frame clones and omits some. Among 100,000 to 150,000 clones listed, 8.5% were seen once. Specimen: PBMCs. Source of these receptors: a man aged 40-49 years in good health and CMV-seronegative.

This chain connects TRBV2 to TRBJ2-7; D possibly corresponds to TRBD1 (5 bases). CDR1 and CDR2 (germline): SNHLY, FYNNEI. Trimming took off 2 bases at V and 4 bases at J, with 15 bases between the two ends. This CDR3 has 15 residues. The CDR3 here is CASSESTRGRYEQYF. For the CDR3, the DNA is TGTGCCAGCAGTGAATCGACAAGGGGCAGGTACGAGCAGTACTTC. Full variable domain (rest looked up from reference TRBV2 and TRBJ2-7): EPEVTQTPSHQVTQMGQEVILRCVPISNHLYFYWYRQILGQKVEFLVSFYNNEISEKSEIFDDQFSVERPDGSNFTLKIRSTKLEDSAMYFCASSESTRGRYEQYFGPGTRLTVT.

This clone was detected a few times. The chain carries TRBV7-2 and TRBJ1-5; the match to TRBD1 covers 8 bases. From germline, CDR1 is SGHTA and CDR2 FQGNSA. The CDR3 is 14 residues long. J lost 7 bases, V lost 7 bases, and 9 bases had no gene match. The CDR3 DNA follows: TGTGCCAGCACCCTGGACAGGGCATCACAGCCCCAGCATTTT. Translating it yields CASTLDRASQPQHF. Looking up the rest from reference TRBV7-2 and TRBJ1-5 gives the full variable domain: GAGVSQSPSNKVTEKGKDVELRCDPISGHTALYWYRQSLGQGLEFLIYFQGNSAPDKSGLPSDRFSAERTGGSVSTLTIQRTQQEDSAVYLCASTLDRASQPQHFGDGTRLSIL.

This rearrangement joins TRBV4-1 to TRBJ2-1; no clear D. This CDR3 region has 14 residues. Germline V gives CDR1 MGHRA, CDR2 YSYEKL. The germline V and J ends were trimmed by 3 bases and 2 bases, with 8 bases remaining between them. The CDR3 sequence: CASSQAQTYNEQFF. In DNA, the CDR3 is TGCGCCAGCAGCCAGGCCCAAACCTACAATGAGCAGTTCTTC.

The chain links TRBV11-2 to TRBJ2-2; 9 bases fit TRBD1. Per the germline V gene, CDR1 is SGHAT and CDR2 is FQNNGV. The CDR3 has 15 amino acids. V shed 4 bases and J 5 bases; nucleotides not matched to a gene: 5. CDR3 DNA: TGTGCCAGCAGCTGGAGACAGGGGGGGACCGGGGAGCTGTTTTTT. Protein product: CASSWRQGGTGELFF.

This clone was detected a few times. V is TRBV9 and J is TRBJ2-3; a weak D match, TRBD1 (6 bases). V lost 4 bases and J lost 3, with 15 bases in between. The CDR3 is made up of 15 amino acids. Looked up from germline, CDR1 is SGDLS and CDR2 is YYNGEE. CDR3 DNA: TGTGCCAGCAGCCCTCAGGGGCTGGGGACAGATACGCAGTATTTT. Protein: CASSPQGLGTDTQYF.

This clone has only a few counts. The V and J genes are TRBV4-1 and TRBJ2-5; TRBD2 aligns across 10 bases. The CDR3 contains 15 residues. Germline trimming cut 2 bases from V and 5 bases from J; bases unmatched to any gene: 5. Per germline, CDR1 MGHRA and CDR2 YSYEKL. CDR3 sequence reads: CASSQSSGGLETQYF. CDR3 nucleotide sequence: TGCGCCAGCAGCCAATCTAGCGGGGGCTTGGAGACCCAGTACTTC.

This clone occurred a few times. The CDR3 spells CASSPWTGVTGELFF. Here the CDR3 DNA reads TGTGCCAGCAGTCCGTGGACAGGGGTCACCGGGGAGCTGTTTTTT. The chain combines TRBV27 with TRBJ2-2; 9 nucleotides align to TRBD1. V trimming: 5 bases; J trimming: 4 bases; junction bases outside the gene matches: 5. CDR1 is MNHEY and CDR2 is SMNVEV in the germline V gene (reference sequence). There are 15 residues in the CDR3.

This clone has only a few counts. The chain recombines TRBV6-6 with TRBJ2-1; weak D call: TRBD2 (6 bases). CDR1 MNHNY and CDR2 SVGAGI come from the germline V gene (reference sequence). This CDR3 is built from 16 residues. Trimming cost V 8 bases and J 6 bases, with 23 bases left between them. CDR3 sequence: CASGFFVGGRGNEQFF. In nucleotides, the CDR3 is TGTGCCAGCGGATTCTTTGTCGGGGGTCGAGGCAATGAGCAGTTCTTC.

The chain is built from TRBV7-9 and TRBJ1-4; D is possibly TRBD1 (5 bases). V lost 0 bases and J 6 bases, leaving 11 bases between the germline ends. The CDR3 has 15 amino acids. The germline CDR1 and CDR2 sequences are SEHNR and FQNEAQ (reference sequence). This chain's CDR3 is CASSLAAGRDEKLFF. The CDR3 DNA is TGTGCCAGCAGCTTAGCGGCAGGGAGGGATGAAAAACTGTTTTTT. The whole variable domain, remainder taken from reference TRBV7-9 and TRBJ1-4, is DTGVSQNPRHKITKRGQNVTFRCDPISEHNRLYWYRQTLGQGPEFLTYFQNEAQLEKSRLLSDRFSAERPKGSFSTLEIQRTEQGDSAMYLCASSLAAGRDEKLFFGSGTQLSVL.

This clone was recorded a few times. The rearrangement links TRBV27 to TRBJ1-2; D gene uncertain. V was shortened by 2 bases and J by 8 bases, with 15 bases between the two germline ends. Germline CDR1 and CDR2: MNHEY and SMNVEV (reference sequence). The CDR3 loop spans 14 amino acids. The CDR3 loop reads CASSLTGKGKGYTF. The DNA of the CDR3 is TGTGCCAGCAGTTTAACGGGGAAAGGTAAAGGCTACACCTTC.

This clone was counted ten times or more. V usage is TRBV7-2 and J usage is TRBJ1-1, with D tentatively TRBD1 (6 bases). This CDR3 has 15 amino acids. Trimming pared 1 base from V and 4 bases from J, leaving 13 bases between. The germline CDR1 and CDR2 sequences are SGHTA and FQGNSA. The CDR3 DNA sequence: TGTGCCAGCAGCTTAGAACTGACAGGACCCACTGAAGCTTTCTTT. Its translation is CASSLELTGPTEAFF.

This rearrangement joins TRBV6-1 to TRBJ1-6; possible D gene TRBD1, 6 bases. V dropped 1 base and J dropped 0 bases, with 13 bases sitting between them. Germline V CDR1 and CDR2: MNHNS, SASEGT. The CDR3 sequence is 18 residues long. The CDR3 spells CASSEVGQGSSYNSPLHF. The CDR3 region has the DNA TGTGCCAGCAGTGAAGTGGGTCAGGGGAGCTCCTATAATTCACCCCTCCACTTT.

The rearrangement uses TRBV19 and TRBJ2-5, with D unclear. CDR1 and CDR2 from the germline V gene are LNHDA and SQIVND (reference sequence). The CDR3 is 11 residues long. V gave up 5 bases and J gave up 4 bases, with 5 bases separating them. The CDR3 is CASSRGETQYF. In nucleotides, the CDR3 is TGTGCCAGTAGTCGCGGAGAGACCCAGTACTTC.